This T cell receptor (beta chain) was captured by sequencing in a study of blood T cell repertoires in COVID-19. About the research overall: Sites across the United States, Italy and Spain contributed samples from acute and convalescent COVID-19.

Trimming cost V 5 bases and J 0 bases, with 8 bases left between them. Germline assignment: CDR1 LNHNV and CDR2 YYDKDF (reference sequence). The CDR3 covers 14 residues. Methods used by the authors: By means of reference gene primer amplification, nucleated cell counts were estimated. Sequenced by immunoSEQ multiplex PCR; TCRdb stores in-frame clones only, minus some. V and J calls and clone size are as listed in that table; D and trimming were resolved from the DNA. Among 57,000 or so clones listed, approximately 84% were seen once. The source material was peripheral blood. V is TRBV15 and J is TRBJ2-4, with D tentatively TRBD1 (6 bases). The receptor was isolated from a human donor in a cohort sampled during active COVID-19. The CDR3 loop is CATSGQLAKNIQYF. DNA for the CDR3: TGTGCCACCAGCGGACAGTTAGCCAAAAACATTCAGTACTTC.